This TCR beta chain was profiled in a study of T cell responses to AZD1222 COVID-19 vaccine. Study outcomes and limitations: There were vaccine-associated CD4 TCRs across spike, dominant at 160-218 and 743-854.

About this clone itself: The antigen is not known.

V was shortened by 7 bases and J by 7 bases, with 18 bases between the two germline ends. Germline CDR1 SGHRS, CDR2 YFSETQ. The CDR3 covers 14 residues. Clones were sequenced by immunoSEQ multiplex PCR, and TCRdb holds only the in-frame ones, with some missing. This sample yields roughly 60,000 clones, of which around 80% are seen a single time; less than 4% belongs to the top ten. The sample here was peripheral blood, taken 28 days after the second AZD1222 dose. This TCR was recovered from an adult who received the AZD1222 COVID-19 vaccine. The chain recombines TRBV5-1 with TRBJ1-5, with D perhaps matching TRBD1 (6 bases). The CDR3 DNA is TGCGCCAGCGCTGGGGGGGCTGACGGACAGCCCCAGCATTTT. This encodes CASAGGADGQPQHF.